This T cell receptor (beta chain) was documented in a study of radiation and T cells in renal cell carcinoma. The data were produced by immunoSEQ multiplex PCR, yet TCRdb's version contains in-frame clones alone and is incomplete. In the table there are approximately 70,000 clones, 70% to 80% of which are singletons. The time point denotes: blood 4 weeks post-SBRT, at nephrectomy. Treatment denoted: 15 Gy SBRT to primary tumor, nephrectomy 4 weeks later. Blood was sampled at baseline, 2 weeks and 4 weeks after SBRT. CDR3 length equals 14 residues. In germline, CDR1 is GTSNPN, CDR2 SVGIG (reference sequence). Trimming left V 5 bases short and J 7 bases short, with 20 bases between.

The source is a man in his sixties with renal cell carcinoma. The rearrangement links TRBV30 to TRBJ1-2; D might be TRBD1 (5 bases). Sample: blood, taken from a patient whose treatment included radiotherapy and nephrectomy. This chain's CDR3 is CAWGHGGARGGYTF. The CDR3 nucleotides are TGTGCCTGGGGGCACGGAGGGGCACGTGGTGGCTACACCTTC.